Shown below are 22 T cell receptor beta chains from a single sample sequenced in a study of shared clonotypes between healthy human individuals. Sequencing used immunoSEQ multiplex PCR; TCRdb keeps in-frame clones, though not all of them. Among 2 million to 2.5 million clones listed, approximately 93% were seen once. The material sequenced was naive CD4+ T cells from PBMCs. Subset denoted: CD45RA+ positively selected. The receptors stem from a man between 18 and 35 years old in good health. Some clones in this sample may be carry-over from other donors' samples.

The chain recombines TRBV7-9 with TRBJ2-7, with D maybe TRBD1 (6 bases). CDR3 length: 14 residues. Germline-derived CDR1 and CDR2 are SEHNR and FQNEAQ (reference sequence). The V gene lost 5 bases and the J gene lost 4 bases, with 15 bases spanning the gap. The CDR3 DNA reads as TGTGCCAGCAGCCGTGGGACATCCGGGTACGAGCAGTACTTC. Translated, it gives CASSRGTSGYEQYF.

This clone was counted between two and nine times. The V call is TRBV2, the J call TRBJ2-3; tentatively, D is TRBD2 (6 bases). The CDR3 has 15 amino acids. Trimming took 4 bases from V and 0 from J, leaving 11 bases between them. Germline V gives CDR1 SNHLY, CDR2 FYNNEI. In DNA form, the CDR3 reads TGTGCCAGCAGTGGTGGGGACTTTAGCACAGATACGCAGTATTTT. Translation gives CASSGGDFSTDTQYF.

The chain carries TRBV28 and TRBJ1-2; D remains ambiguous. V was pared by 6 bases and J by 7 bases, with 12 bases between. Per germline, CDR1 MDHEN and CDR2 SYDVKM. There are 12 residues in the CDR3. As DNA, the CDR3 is TGTGCCAGCAGCCGGCCCACGGGTGGCTACACCTTC. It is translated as CASSRPTGGYTF.

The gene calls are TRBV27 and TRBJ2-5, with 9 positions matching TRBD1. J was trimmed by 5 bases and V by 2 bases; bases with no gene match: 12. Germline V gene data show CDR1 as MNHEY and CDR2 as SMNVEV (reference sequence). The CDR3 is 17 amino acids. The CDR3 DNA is TGTGCCAGCAGTTTAGGTGTGGGACAGGGCCCTGGGGAGACCCAGTACTTC. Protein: CASSLGVGQGPGETQYF.

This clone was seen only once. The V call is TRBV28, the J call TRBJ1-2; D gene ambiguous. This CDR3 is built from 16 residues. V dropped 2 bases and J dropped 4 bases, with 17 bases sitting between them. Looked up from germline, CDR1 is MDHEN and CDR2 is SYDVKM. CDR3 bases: TGTGCCAGCAGTTTACCCGGACCTCCTTCTGGCTATGGCTACACCTTC. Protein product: CASSLPGPPSGYGYTF.

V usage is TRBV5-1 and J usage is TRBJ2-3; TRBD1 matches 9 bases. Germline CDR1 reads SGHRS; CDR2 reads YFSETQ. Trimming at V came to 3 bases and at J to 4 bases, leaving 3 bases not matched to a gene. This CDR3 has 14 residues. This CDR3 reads CASSSQGAADTQYF. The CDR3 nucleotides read TGCGCCAGCAGCTCACAGGGGGCCGCAGATACGCAGTATTTT.

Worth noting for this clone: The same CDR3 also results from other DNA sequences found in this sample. This chain's CDR3 is CASSLRRGQETQYF. The CDR3 DNA reads as TGTGCCAGCAGTTTGAGGAGGGGGCAAGAGACCCAGTACTTC. The chain is built from TRBV27 and TRBJ2-5, with D possibly called TRBD1 or TRBD2 (6 bases each). This CDR3 is 14 amino acids long. Per the germline V gene, CDR1 is MNHEY and CDR2 is SMNVEV (reference sequence). V lost 3 bases and J 2 bases, leaving 10 bases between the germline ends.

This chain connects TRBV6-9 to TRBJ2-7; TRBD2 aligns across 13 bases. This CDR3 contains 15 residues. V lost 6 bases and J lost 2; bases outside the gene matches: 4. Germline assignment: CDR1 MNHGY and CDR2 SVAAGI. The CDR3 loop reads CASSYGTSGTYEQYF. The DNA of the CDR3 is TGTGCCAGCAGCTACGGGACTAGCGGGACCTACGAGCAGTACTTC.

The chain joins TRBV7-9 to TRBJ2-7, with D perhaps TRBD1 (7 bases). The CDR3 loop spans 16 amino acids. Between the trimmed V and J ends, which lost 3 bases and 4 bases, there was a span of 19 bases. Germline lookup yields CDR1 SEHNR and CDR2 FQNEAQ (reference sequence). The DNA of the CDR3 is TGTGCCAGCAGCTTCTGGCGACAGGGCGCGGGGTACGAGCAGTACTTC. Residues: CASSFWRQGAGYEQYF.

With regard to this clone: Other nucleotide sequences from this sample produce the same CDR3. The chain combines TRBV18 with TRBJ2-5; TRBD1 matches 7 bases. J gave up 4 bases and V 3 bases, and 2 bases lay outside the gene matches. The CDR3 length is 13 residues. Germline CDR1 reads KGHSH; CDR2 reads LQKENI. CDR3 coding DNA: TGTGCCAGCTCACCCACAGGGGCAGAGACCCAGTACTTC. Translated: CASSPTGAETQYF.

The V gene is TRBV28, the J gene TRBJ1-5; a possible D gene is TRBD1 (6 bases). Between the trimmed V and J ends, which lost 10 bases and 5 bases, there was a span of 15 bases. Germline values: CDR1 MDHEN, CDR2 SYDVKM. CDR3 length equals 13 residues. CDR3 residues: CATGGERYQPQHF. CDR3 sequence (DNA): TGTGCCACCGGGGGCGAGCGTTATCAGCCCCAGCATTTT.

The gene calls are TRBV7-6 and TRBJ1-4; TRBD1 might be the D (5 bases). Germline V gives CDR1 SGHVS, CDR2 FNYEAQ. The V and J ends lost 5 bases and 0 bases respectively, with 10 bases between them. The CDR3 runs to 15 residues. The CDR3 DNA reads TGTGCCAGCAGCCGAAGAGGGGCAACTAATGAAAAACTGTTTTTT. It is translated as CASSRRGATNEKLFF.

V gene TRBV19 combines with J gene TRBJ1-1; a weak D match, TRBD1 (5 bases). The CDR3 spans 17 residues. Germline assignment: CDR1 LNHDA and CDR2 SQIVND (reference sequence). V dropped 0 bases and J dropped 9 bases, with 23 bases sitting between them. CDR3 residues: CASSIDGLPRSGSQAFF. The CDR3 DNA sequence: TGTGCCAGTAGTATAGATGGACTGCCTAGATCAGGGAGTCAAGCTTTCTTT.

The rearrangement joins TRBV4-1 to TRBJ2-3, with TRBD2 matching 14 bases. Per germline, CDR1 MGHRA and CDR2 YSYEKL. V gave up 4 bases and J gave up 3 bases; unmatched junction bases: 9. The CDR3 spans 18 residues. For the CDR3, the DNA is TGCGCCAGCAGCCGCCAGCCGGGACTAGCGGGAGAAACAGATACGCAGTATTTT. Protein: CASSRQPGLAGETDTQYF.

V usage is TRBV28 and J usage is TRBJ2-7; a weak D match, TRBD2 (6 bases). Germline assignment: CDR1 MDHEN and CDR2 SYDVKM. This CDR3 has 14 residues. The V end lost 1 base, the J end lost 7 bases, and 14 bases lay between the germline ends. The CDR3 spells CASSLSGVLGEQYF. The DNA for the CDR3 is TGTGCCAGCAGTTTATCGGGAGTTCTAGGGGAGCAGTACTTC.

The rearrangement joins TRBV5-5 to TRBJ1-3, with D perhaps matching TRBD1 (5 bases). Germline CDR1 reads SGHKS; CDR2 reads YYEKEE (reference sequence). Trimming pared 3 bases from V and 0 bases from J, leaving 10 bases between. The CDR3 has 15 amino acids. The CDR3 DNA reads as TGTGCCAGCAGCTCCCGACAGAGCTCTGGAAACACCATATATTTT. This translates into CASSSRQSSGNTIYF.

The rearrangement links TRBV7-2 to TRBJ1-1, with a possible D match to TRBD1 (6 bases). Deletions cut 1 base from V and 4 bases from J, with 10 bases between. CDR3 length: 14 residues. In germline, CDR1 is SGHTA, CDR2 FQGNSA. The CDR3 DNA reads TGTGCCAGCAGCTTAGTGGGGGGGGCCACTGAAGCTTTCTTT. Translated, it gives CASSLVGGATEAFF. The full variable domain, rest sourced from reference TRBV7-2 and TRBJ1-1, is GAGVSQSPSNKVTEKGKDVELRCDPISGHTALYWYRQSLGQGLEFLIYFQGNSAPDKSGLPSDRFSAERTGGSVSTLTIQRTQQEDSAVYLCASSLVGGATEAFFGQGTRLTVV.

The CDR3: CASSQDFLAGGSYEQYF. The CDR3 bases are TGTGCCAGCAGCCAAGATTTTCTAGCGGGTGGCTCCTACGAGCAGTACTTC. The genes are TRBV4-2 and TRBJ2-7, with 8 bases lining up with TRBD2. Trimming cost V 0 bases and J 0 bases; bases outside gene matches: 7. This CDR3 contains 17 residues. CDR1 and CDR2 (germline): LGHNA, YNFKEQ.

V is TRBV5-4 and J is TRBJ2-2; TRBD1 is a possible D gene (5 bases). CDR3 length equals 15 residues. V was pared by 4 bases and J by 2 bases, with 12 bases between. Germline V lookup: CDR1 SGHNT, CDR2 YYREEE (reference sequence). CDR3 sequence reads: CASSQPGANTGELFF. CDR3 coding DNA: TGTGCCAGCAGCCAGCCTGGGGCAAACACCGGGGAGCTGTTTTTT. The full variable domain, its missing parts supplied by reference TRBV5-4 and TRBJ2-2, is ETGVTQSPTHLIKTRGQQVTLRCSSQSGHNTVSWYQQALGQGPQFIFQYYREEENGRGNFPPRFSGLQFPNYSSELNVNALELDDSALYLCASSQPGANTGELFFGEGSRLTVL.

The CDR3 loop reads CASSRGTSGRSTDTQYF. CDR3 nucleotide sequence: TGCGCCAGCAGCCGGGGCACTAGCGGGAGGAGCACAGATACGCAGTATTTT. The chain has TRBV4-1 and TRBJ2-3; 12 nucleotides match TRBD2. Germline V CDR1 and CDR2: MGHRA, YSYEKL. The CDR3 runs to 17 residues. V lost 4 bases, J lost 0 bases, and 5 bases stayed unmatched.

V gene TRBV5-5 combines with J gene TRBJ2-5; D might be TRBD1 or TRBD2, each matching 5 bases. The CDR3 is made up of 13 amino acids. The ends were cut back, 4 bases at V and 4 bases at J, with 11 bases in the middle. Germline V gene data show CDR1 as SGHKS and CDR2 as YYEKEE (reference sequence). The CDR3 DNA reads TGTGCCAGCAGCAGGAGTGGGGGAGAGACCCAGTACTTC. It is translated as CASSRSGGETQYF.

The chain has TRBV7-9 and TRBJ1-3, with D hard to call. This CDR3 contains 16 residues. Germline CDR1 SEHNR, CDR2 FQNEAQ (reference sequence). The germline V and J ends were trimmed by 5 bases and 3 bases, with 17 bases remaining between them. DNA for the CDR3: TGTGCCAGCAGCCCCAGCCGTGGCGGGAGTGGAAACACCATATATTTT. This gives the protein CASSPSRGGSGNTIYF.